Below are 18 T cell receptor beta chains sequenced from a single sample in a study of human T cells and chemical hapten exposure. In TCRdb, the RACE reads were re-called with MiXCR into one record per CDR3 protein. Of around 380,000 distinct CDR3 sequences in the sample, around 5% were seen once. Time point given: pre-sensitization, week 0. Treatment defined: therapeutic diphenylcyclopropenone sensitization with weekly scalp DPC. This material consisted of whole blood, taken in connection with sensitization to the hapten diphenylcyclopropenone (DPC). These receptors originate from a woman younger than 35 with alopecia areata. Some clones in this sample may be carry-over from other donors' samples.

A few counts support this clonotype. The chain has TRBV27 and TRBJ2-1, with D perhaps being TRBD1 or TRBD2 (6 bases each). CDR3 length: 15 amino acids. Per the germline V gene, CDR1 is MNHEY and CDR2 is SMNVEV (reference sequence). The V and J ends lost 1 base and 5 bases respectively, with 12 bases between them. CDR3 residues: CASSLLRGPNNEQFF. The CDR3 region has the DNA TGTGCCAGCAGTTTATTACGGGGGCCGAACAATGAGCAGTTCTTC.

This clonotype was picked up many times. This chain joins TRBV6-5 and TRBJ1-6, with 11 bases fitting TRBD1. Germline CDR1 MNHEY, CDR2 SVGAGI. V trimming: 6 bases; J trimming: 7 bases; junction bases outside the gene matches: 11. The CDR3 sequence is 17 residues long. CDR3 bases: TGTGCCAGCAGCCGGGACAGGGGGGAACTGAGGAATTCACCCCTCCACTTT. It is translated as CASSRDRGELRNSPLHF.

This clonotype was counted ten times or more. The chain joins TRBV2 to TRBJ2-7; no firm D call. This CDR3 comprises 13 residues. Germline V gene lookup returns CDR1 SNHLY and CDR2 FYNNEI. Trimming took 5 bases from V and 4 from J, leaving 12 bases between them. Written as DNA, the CDR3 is TGTGCCAGCAGTAACCTCCCGATTTACGAGCAGTACTTC. Its translation is CASSNLPIYEQYF.

This clonotype was recorded many times. V and J are TRBV7-9 and TRBJ2-3; no clear D gene. The CDR3 runs 13 residues. Germline values: CDR1 SEHNR, CDR2 FQNEAQ (reference sequence). V lost 5 bases, J lost 1 base, and 7 bases lay in between. CDR3 region: CASSPRRTDTQYF. The CDR3 nucleotides are TGTGCCAGCAGCCCGCGCCGCACAGATACGCAGTATTTT.

The V gene is TRBV4-3, the J gene TRBJ1-1; D gene uncertain. The V gene's germline CDR1 is LGHNA and CDR2 YSLEER. V was trimmed by 4 bases and J by 1 base, leaving 13 bases between them. This CDR3 has 15 amino acids. Here the CDR3 DNA reads TGCGCCAGCAGCCGAGCTCCGCCCCGGAACACTGAAGCTTTCTTT. Its protein product is CASSRAPPRNTEAFF.

This clonotype appeared many times. The gene calls are TRBV4-3 and TRBJ2-6; 7 bases align to TRBD1. J was trimmed by 2 bases and V by 3 bases; bases with no gene match: 4. The CDR3 has 16 residues. Looked up from germline, CDR1 is LGHNA and CDR2 is YSLEER. The CDR3 DNA follows: TGCGCCAGCAGCCAGGGAGACAGGGCTGGGGCCAACGTCCTGACTTTC. Its translation: CASSQGDRAGANVLTF.

There are a few counts of this clonotype. The V call is TRBV6-2 or TRBV6-3, the J call TRBJ2-1; 9 positions match TRBD1. V gave up 6 bases and J gave up 10 bases; unmatched junction bases: 10. Germline CDR1 and CDR2: MNHEY and SVGEGT. The CDR3 extends over 14 amino acids. In DNA, the CDR3 is TGTGCCAGCAGCCCGGGACAGGGAAGTGGCGAGCAGTTCTTC. Protein product: CASSPGQGSGEQFF.

Details on this clonotype: The junction shows a germline mismatch at one end, possibly a read error. The gene calls are TRBV12-3 or TRBV12-4 and TRBJ2-3; 9 bases fit TRBD2. The CDR3 sequence is 15 residues long. CDR3 residues: CVSLDLGGGDDTQYF. As DNA, the CDR3 is TGTGTCAGCTTAGACCTCGGCGGGGGGGATGATACGCAGTATTTT.

In its sample, this clonotype was seen a few times. The genes are TRBV7-2 and TRBJ2-7; either TRBD1 or TRBD2 may fit D (6 bases each). The CDR3 is 16 amino acids. V was cut by 0 bases and J by 5 bases, with 17 bases left in between. The germline CDR1 and CDR2 sequences are SGHTA and FQGNSA. In nucleotides, the CDR3 is TGTGCCAGCAGCTTAGCGCTTCCAGGGGAGGTTAACGAGCAGTACTTC. Translating gives CASSLALPGEVNEQYF.

The chain links TRBV10-3 to TRBJ2-6, with D maybe TRBD1 (5 bases). The CDR3 runs 16 residues. V was pared by 7 bases and J by 0 bases, with 13 bases between. Germline V gene data show CDR1 as ENHRY and CDR2 as SYGVKD. CDR3 residues: CAIKGAAFSGANVLTF. The CDR3 nucleotides are TGTGCCATCAAAGGGGCTGCCTTCTCTGGGGCCAACGTCCTGACTTTC.

The chain links TRBV7-3 to TRBJ1-1; D uncertain. Germline CDR1 SGHTA, CDR2 FQGTGA. V was trimmed by 1 base and J by 0 bases, leaving 12 bases between them. The CDR3 sequence is 16 residues long. CDR3 loop: CASSLNPVPMNTEAFF. The CDR3 DNA reads TGTGCCAGCAGCTTAAACCCAGTTCCGATGAACACTGAAGCTTTCTTT.

The rearrangement uses TRBV7-9 and TRBJ1-5, with D hard to call. Looked up from germline, CDR1 is SEHNR and CDR2 is FQNEAQ (reference sequence). The CDR3 has 13 amino acids. V lost 2 bases and J 7 bases, leaving 9 bases between the germline ends. The CDR3 nucleotides read TGTGCCAGCAGCTTAAACAGCCCACAGCCCCAGCATTTT. It specifies CASSLNSPQPQHF.

This clonotype was detected many times. The chain couples TRBV6-1 to TRBJ2-1; 9 positions match TRBD1. The germline CDR1 and CDR2 sequences are MNHNS and SASEGT. J lost 4 bases, V lost 11 bases, and 6 bases had no gene match. The CDR3 is 13 residues long. CDR3 residues: CALGQGEYNEQFF. The CDR3 DNA is TGTGCCCTGGGACAGGGAGAATACAATGAGCAGTTCTTC.

The V call is TRBV16, the J call TRBJ1-1, with D uncertain. Trimming left V 0 bases short and J 6 bases short, with 8 bases between. The CDR3 contains 13 residues. Germline lookup yields CDR1 KGHSY and CDR2 FQNENV. CDR3 in amino acids: CASSQSQSAEAFF. CDR3 DNA: TGTGCCAGCAGCCAATCCCAAAGCGCTGAAGCTTTCTTT.

This clonotype was found many times. This chain links TRBV12-3 or TRBV12-4 with TRBJ2-3; perhaps TRBD1 as D (5 bases). Trimming pared 6 bases from V and 1 base from J, leaving 11 bases between. The CDR3 covers 14 residues. Here the CDR3 reads CASRKTARTDTQYF. The DNA of the CDR3 is TGTGCCAGCAGAAAGACAGCCCGCACAGATACGCAGTATTTT.

This clonotype appeared a few times. V is TRBV7-2 and J is TRBJ1-3; 7 positions match TRBD1. The CDR3 contains 16 residues. Looked up from germline, CDR1 is SGHTA and CDR2 is FQGNSA. The trim removed 3 bases at V and 3 bases at J, leaving 8 bases unmatched. The CDR3 DNA sequence: TGTGCCAGCAGCTTTTCAGGGGGTAACCTTGGAAACACCATATATTTT. Translating gives CASSFSGGNLGNTIYF.

In the case of this clonotype: At one end, the junction sequence differs from germline, possibly due to a read error. V and J are TRBV3-1 and TRBJ1-1; D is ambiguous. CDR1 LGHDT and CDR2 YNNKEL come from the germline V gene (reference sequence). CDR3 length: 12 residues. CDR3 DNA sequence: TGTGCCAACAGCGGTGACATCACTGAAGCTTTCTTT. Its translation: CANSGDITEAFF.

The chain carries TRBV5-1 and TRBJ2-7; D is unclear. The germline V gene encodes CDR1 SGHRS and CDR2 YFSETQ. This CDR3 comprises 16 residues. V lost 3 bases and J lost 5, with 21 bases in between. The CDR3 loop reads CASSSGFGWVSNEQYF. CDR3 nucleotides: TGCGCCAGCAGCTCCGGTTTTGGGTGGGTTTCTAACGAGCAGTACTTC.